Included here is one T cell receptor (beta chain) sequence, with context. Its antigen remains undetermined. Qualities for individual bases were not recorded, and no much larger clone is one base off. The germline V gene (reference sequence) yields SEHNR for CDR1 and FQNEAQ for CDR2. Trimming removed 5 bases from V and 0 bases from J, leaving 11 bases between the germline ends. Taken from cysteine to phenylalanine, the CDR3 has 15 residues. Only the CDR3 part of the read is kept: 45 bases, read in frame from the first base. The data originate from a study of blood T cell repertoires in COVID-19 (TCRdb year 2020). Broadly, across the study: Samples from collaborators originated in the United States, Italy and Spain and spanned both the acute and convalescent phases of COVID-19. The prospective study material was composed of cDNA or gDNA derived from T cells, B-cell-depleted T cells, or PBMCs. Deeply sampled blood TCRbeta repertoires from subjects exposed to, actively infected with, or recovered from COVID-19 were included in the dataset. A freely available public database, intended as a resource for researchers studying the immune response to SARS-CoV-2, is where the repertoires were released. The samples were drawn from two sources: the first 160 participants of the ongoing ImmuneRACE study, and over 1,000 subjects contributed by 6 global collaborators. Sample metadata almost always included a de-identified subject ID, COVID-19 status, age in years and sex. Where available, HLA class I and class II types were obtained from metadata supplied by the sample provider rather than from assay-based typing.

Points the paper makes about the study in general: The quantity of clinical and demographic metadata differed by source and by participant and was supplied without curation.

The collaborating institutions used their own protocols to collect whole blood in K2EDTA tubes. For TCRbeta analysis, collaborator samples were shipped as frozen whole blood, as isolated PBMCs, or as DNA extracted from either sample type. TCRbeta CDR3 regions were amplified from genomic DNA by means of the immunoSEQ Assay, a bias-controlled multiplex PCR. On the study's bioinformatics: The number of nucleated cells in each sample was estimated by amplification of reference gene primers within the assay. Sequence reads were collapsed and filtered to measure the absolute abundance of every unique TCRbeta CDR3 rearrangement. For each sample, productive Simpson clonality was calculated by taking the square root of Simpson's diversity index across productive rearrangements. TCRdb mirrors the immuneACCESS table, restricted to in-frame sequences. Some clones are absent from its copies; in checked studies, under half trace to an unresolved V gene, and the reason for the others is unknown. D and trimming come from the DNA, and the V and J calls and clone size come from that table. In all, the sample holds some 110,000 clones, and roughly 83% of those were seen once. The top ten hold approximately 3.4% of the sample.

The source of this sequence is a woman older than 75 with active or convalescent COVID-19. Sequences were obtained from peripheral blood. The chain couples TRBV7-9 to TRBJ1-3; the D segment could be TRBD1, given 5 matching bases. The DNA sequence follows: TGTGCCAGCAGCCGACGACAGATCTCTGGAAACACCATATATTTT. It codes for CASSRRQISGNTIYF.